Listed below are T cell receptor beta chains from one sample, sequenced in a study of T cells in Graves' hyperthyroidism and ophthalmopathy. Each CDR3 protein is one row after TCRdb ran MiXCR on the multiplex PCR reads. Among 250,000 to 300,000 distinct CDR3 sequences listed, 10% to 15% were seen once. Specimen: blood. These receptors were taken from a woman aged 25 to 39 with Graves' hyperthyroidism that later progressed to Graves' ophthalmopathy. The CDR3 runs from the conserved cysteine through the conserved F or W. The D gene is left open where the match is weak. Clone size, where shown, is once, few, many, or a class for clones that have expanded.

D	size	V	J	DNA	CDR3
TRBD2	many	TRBV2	TRBJ2-3	TGTGCCAGCAGTGAGCTAACTAGCGCCTACACAGATACGCAGTATTTT	CASSELTSAYTDTQYF
-	-	TRBV6-6	TRBJ1-1	TGTGCCAGCAGTTACTCATACCTAACTGAAGCTTTCTTT	CASSYSYLTEAFF
-	once	TRBV20-1	TRBJ2-7	TGCAGTGCTAGAGGCAAGGGAAACTACGAGCAGTACTTC	CSARGKGNYEQYF
TRBD1	many	TRBV7-2	TRBJ1-1	TGTGCCAGCAGCCGAGGACAGGGCACTGAAGCTTTCTTT	CASSRGQGTEAFF
TRBD1	many	TRBV18	TRBJ1-6	TGTGCCAGCTCACGGGCGGGACAGGGTGATTCACCCCTCCACTTT	CASSRAGQGDSPLHF
-	many	TRBV11-2	TRBJ2-6	TGTGCCAGCAGCTTAAACCAGAAGGCCCTGACTTTC	CASSLNQKALTF
TRBD2	many	TRBV20-1	TRBJ2-1	TGCAGTGCTAGAGGACTAGCGGGTTACAATGAGCAGTTCTTC	CSARGLAGYNEQFF
-	-	TRBV20-1	TRBJ2-5	TGCAGTGCTAGCAGACAGTCCCAAGAGACCCAGTACTTC	CSASRQSQETQYF
TRBD2	many	TRBV7-9	TRBJ2-1	TGTGCCAGCCGAGGTAGCGGGAGCTCCTACAATGAGCAGTTCTTC	CASRGSGSSYNEQFF
-	many	TRBV28	TRBJ1-4	TGTGCCAGCAGCTTCTCCGGGACGGCAAATGAAAAACTGTTTTTT	CASSFSGTANEKLFF
-	many	TRBV6-2/TRBV6-3	TRBJ1-5	TGTGCCAGCAGTCCCCTTTACGGGGGGCGCAATCAGCCCCAGCATTTT	CASSPLYGGRNQPQHF
-	many	TRBV7-2	TRBJ2-5	TGTGCCAGCAGCTTTACAGCGGGAAGGGGGGAGGAGACCCAGTACTTC	CASSFTAGRGEETQYF
-	few	TRBV7-8	TRBJ2-1	TGTGCCAGCAGCTCGACCGGTACCTACAATGAGCAGTTCTTC	CASSSTGTYNEQFF
-	many	TRBV6-2/TRBV6-3	TRBJ2-7	TGTGCCAGCAGTTCGGACGGCTACGAGCAGTACTTC	CASSSDGYEQYF
TRBD2	many	TRBV20-1	TRBJ2-7	TGCAGTGCTGATTTCCCCAGCGGGGGGGAGGTGAGAATTTACGAGCAGTACTTC	CSADFPSGGEVRIYEQYF
TRBD1	many	TRBV30	TRBJ1-2	TGTGCCTGGAGCCCAGGGGGCTATGGCTACACCTTC	CAWSPGGYGYTF
TRBD1	many	TRBV7-3	TRBJ2-2	TGTGCCAGCAGCTTGGCGACAGGGATTACCACCGGGGAGCTGTTTTTT	CASSLATGITTGELFF
-	many	TRBV4-1	TRBJ2-3	TGCGCCAGCAGCCAAGATTTAGCGGCCTCGGCAGATACGCAGTATTTT	CASSQDLAASADTQYF
-	-	TRBV19	TRBJ1-5	TGTGCCCGGCCTCCTTACGGTCAGCCCCAGCATTTT	CARPPYGQPQHF
TRBD2	many	TRBV7-3	TRBJ2-3	TGTGCCAGCAGCTCAGCGGGAGGGCCGGATACGCAGTATTTT	CASSSAGGPDTQYF
-	many	TRBV7-2	TRBJ2-7	TGTGCCAGCAGCTTATTTGCGTTCAGGGACGGGCCCTACGAGCAGTACTTC	CASSLFAFRDGPYEQYF
-	few	TRBV19	TRBJ2-1	TGTGCCAGTAGTCTTTTTAAGGACTCTTACAATGAGCAGTTCTTC	CASSLFKDSYNEQFF
-	-	TRBV12-3/TRBV12-4	TRBJ1-4	TGTGCCAGCAGTTCACAGGGTGTTGGCGAAAAACTGTTTTTT	CASSSQGVGEKLFF
-	-	TRBV28	TRBJ2-1	TGTGCCAGCAATCCCCCGGAAGGAACCTACAATGAGCAGTTCTTC	CASNPPEGTYNEQFF
TRBD1	few	TRBV6-4	TRBJ1-2	TGTGCCAGCAAACCCGGGACAGGGGACTATGGCTACACCTTC	CASKPGTGDYGYTF
-	many	TRBV7-8	TRBJ1-4	TGTGCCAGCAGCTGGGGGGGAGGGAATGAAAAACTGTTTTTT	CASSWGGGNEKLFF
-	many	TRBV7-2	TRBJ2-5	TGTGCCAGCAGCTTTCGCGCGCGGGCACAAGAGACCCAGTACTTC	CASSFRARAQETQYF
-	-	TRBV20-1	TRBJ1-5	TGCAGTGCTAGAGATCGGGACATAAGACAGCCCCAGCATTTT	CSARDRDIRQPQHF
-	many	TRBV28	TRBJ1-2	TGTGCCAGCAGTTGGGAGGGCGGTATTAACTATGGCTACACCTTC	CASSWEGGINYGYTF
-	many	TRBV11-2	TRBJ2-2	TGTGCCAGCAGCATCCGCCCTTATCCGACAGCCACCGGGGAGCTGTTTTTT	CASSIRPYPTATGELFF
TRBD2	many	TRBV7-3	TRBJ2-5	TGTGCCAGCAGCCCATTAGCGGGAGACGAGACCCAGTACTTC	CASSPLAGDETQYF
TRBD2	many	TRBV28	TRBJ2-1	TGTGCCAGCAGGCCGGGACTAATGAACAATGAGCAGTTCTTC	CASRPGLMNNEQFF
-	many	TRBV7-9	TRBJ2-5	TGTGCCAGCACCCGACGGGGTCGAGAGACCCAGTACTTC	CASTRRGRETQYF
TRBD2	many	TRBV27	TRBJ2-7	TGTGCCAGCAGTCTCTCTCTAGCGGGAGAGGGCTACGAGCAGTACTTC	CASSLSLAGEGYEQYF
-	few	TRBV10-3	TRBJ2-5	TGTGCCATCAGTGAGTCCAGAGAGATCCAGTACTTC	CAISESREIQYF
-	-	TRBV3-2	TRBJ1-5	-	CASSQDWGEGNQPQHF
TRBD1	many	TRBV28	TRBJ2-3	TGTGCCAGCAGTCCCTGGGGGACAGCAGGCAACACAGATACGCAGTATTTT	CASSPWGTAGNTDTQYF
-	many	TRBV27	TRBJ2-3	TGTGCCAGCAGTTTATCTTTTACAGGAACAGATACGCAGTATTTT	CASSLSFTGTDTQYF